What follows are 21 T cell receptor beta chains derived from one specimen sequenced in a study of T cells in women clearing cervical HPV infection. Assay used: immunoSEQ multiplex PCR; TCRdb lists only in-frame clones, some missing. The sample table sets out about 26,000 clones. The sample was blood buffy coat. The source is a woman aged 18 to 75 with a cervical HPV16 infection that either progressed to CIN3+ or cleared (not recorded which).

On this clone: The CDR3 goes on 3 residues after the read ends, and that part is filled in from the germline J gene. The chain employs TRBV7-2 and TRBJ2-7, with 7 bases lining up with TRBD1. This CDR3 has 13 amino acids. Unmatched junction bases numbered 1, after V lost 3 bases and J lost 2 bases. Germline CDR1 and CDR2: SGHTA and FQGNSA. The part of the CDR3 DNA that was read is TGTGCCAGCAGCTTCGGGACAGCCTACGAG. Protein product: CASSFGTAYE. The whole CDR3 protein reads CASSFGTAYEQYF.

As concerns this clone: The read falls 3 residues short of the CDR3 end, and the missing part is taken from the germline J gene. The chain couples TRBV19 to TRBJ2-3; 8 bases map to TRBD2. The CDR3 is 15 residues long. In germline, CDR1 is LNHDA, CDR2 SQIVND (reference sequence). CDR3 DNA (partial): TGTGCCAGTAGTATGGGGACTAGGGGCCAAGAGACG. It codes for CASSMGTRGQET. The full CDR3 protein reads CASSMGTRGQETQYF. The variable domain in full, completed from reference TRBV19 and TRBJ2-3, reads DGGITQSPKYLFRKEGQNVTLSCEQNLNHDAMYWYRQDPGQGLRLIYYSQIVNDFQKGDIAEGYSVSREKKESFPLTVTSAQKNPTAFYLCASSMGTRGQETQYFGPGTRLTVL.

A word on this clone: Read data end 3 residues before the CDR3 end; the end is taken from the germline J gene. This chain links TRBV29-1 with TRBJ2-1; 9 positions match TRBD2. The CDR3 length is 15 residues. The V and J ends lost 6 bases and 1 base, in that order; junction bases with no gene match: 7. Germline CDR1 is SQVTM and CDR2 is ANQGSEA. The CDR3 DNA, read in part, is TGCAGCGTACCCAAGCGGGAGGCTTCCTACAATGAG. Protein product: CSVPKREASYNE. The full CDR3 sequence reads CSVPKREASYNEQFF.

The CDR3 is CSVERGQVLNTEAFF. The CDR3 DNA, read in part, is TGCAGCGTTGAACGGGGACAGGTCCTGAACACTGAA. The chain couples TRBV29-1 to TRBJ1-1, with 8 positions matching TRBD1. The read gets to within 3 residues of the CDR3 end, and the germline J gene fills in the rest. CDR1 is SQVTM, CDR2 ANQGSEA, per germline. After removal of 2 bases from V and 0 bases from J, the junction contained 5 bases not matched to a gene. This CDR3 is 15 amino acids long.

Regarding this clone: The CDR3 extends 3 residues past the end of the read, so its final part is completed from the germline J gene. The V call is TRBV29-1, the J call TRBJ2-7; D is possibly TRBD1 (6 bases). The CDR3 is 16 amino acids. Germline V gene data show CDR1 as SQVTM and CDR2 as ANQGSEA. V lost 5 bases and J 1 base, leaving 21 bases between the germline ends. The DNA read from the CDR3 is TGCAGCGTTACCCAGCCTACCCTGGGACAATCCTACGAG. Protein product: CSVTQPTLGQSYE. The whole CDR3 sequence reads CSVTQPTLGQSYEQYF.

Regarding this clone: The CDR3 extends 3 residues past the end of the read, so its final part is completed from the germline J gene. The V and J genes are TRBV6-1 and TRBJ2-1; TRBD1 might be the D (5 bases). The CDR3 has 14 amino acids. CDR1 MNHNS and CDR2 SASEGT come from the germline V gene. Trimming removed 4 bases from V and 5 bases from J, with 12 bases in between. CDR3 bases read: TGTGCCAGCAGTGCCGGTGGGGCCAACAATGAG. It codes for CASSAGGANNE. The entire CDR3 is CASSAGGANNEQFF.

In regard to this clone: Read coverage stops 3 residues before the CDR3 terminus; the germline J gene supplies the remainder. J is TRBJ1-5 and V is TRBV6-1; D is perhaps TRBD1 (6 bases). Trimming stripped 0 bases from V and 4 bases from J, with 10 bases between. This CDR3 comprises 15 residues. The V gene's germline CDR1 is MNHNS and CDR2 SASEGT. CDR3 protein: CASSEAGGANQPQHF. The covered CDR3 bases are TGTGCCAGCAGTGAAGCAGGGGGGGCAAATCAGCCC.

A remark on this clone: The CDR3 is cut off 3 residues early in the read; its end comes from the germline J gene. The rearrangement joins TRBV18 to TRBJ2-5, with TRBD1 matching 9 bases. The CDR3 consists of 15 residues. The V gene end was trimmed by 4 bases and the J gene end by 5 bases; junction bases not matched to a gene: 8. The germline CDR1 and CDR2 sequences are KGHSH and LQKENI. The CDR3 loop reads CASSLSTGGGETQYF. CDR3 bases read: TGTGCCAGCTCACTTTCCACAGGGGGCGGTGAGACC. The whole variable domain, remainder taken from reference TRBV18 and TRBJ2-5, is NAGVMQNPRHLVRRRGQEARLRCSPMKGHSHVYWYRQLPEEGLKFMVYLQKENIIDESGMPKERFSAEFPKEGPSILRIQQVVRGDSAAYFCASSLSTGGGETQYFGPGTRLLVL.

Note on this clone: Read sequence stops 3 residues before the CDR3 end, and the germline J gene provides the missing end. The genes are TRBV5-1 and TRBJ1-2; 9 bases are shared with TRBD1. The CDR3 is 15 residues long. Germline-derived CDR1 and CDR2 are SGHRS and YFSETQ. Trimming at V came to 4 bases and at J to 4 bases, leaving 8 bases not matched to a gene. CDR3 DNA, as far as it was read: TGCGCCAGCAGCCCCGGACAGGGGTCACGCTATGGC. Translation: CASSPGQGSRYG. The whole CDR3 protein is CASSPGQGSRYGYTF.

Points on this clone: The sequenced fragment ends 3 residues before the CDR3 boundary, so the rest is inferred from the germline J gene. The chain links TRBV6-2 or TRBV6-3 to TRBJ2-3; TRBD2 might be the D (5 bases). Germline V gene data show CDR1 as MNHEY and CDR2 as SVGEGT. The CDR3 consists of 12 residues. The CDR3 here is CASGGHQETQYF. CDR3 DNA (partial): TGTGCCAGCGGCGGGCACCAAGAGACG.

A word on this clone: The CDR3 end falls 3 residues outside the read, so it is completed with the germline J gene. This rearrangement joins TRBV7-8 to TRBJ2-1, with TRBD2 matching over 10 bases. The V segment lost 6 bases and the J segment 9 bases; nucleotides outside the gene matches: 8. The CDR3 runs 14 residues. Germline lookup yields CDR1 SGHVS and CDR2 FQNEAQ. CDR3 sequence: CASSPAGGPGEQFF. The covered CDR3 bases are TGTGCCAGCAGTCCAGCGGGGGGGCCTGGTGAG. The variable domain in full, completed from reference TRBV7-8 and TRBJ2-1, reads GAGVSQSPRYKVAKRGQDVALRCDPISGHVSLFWYQQALGQGPEFLTYFQNEAQLDKSGLPSDRFFAERPEGSVSTLKIQRTQQEDSAVYLCASSPAGGPGEQFFGPGTRLTVL.

On this clone: The CDR3 end lies 3 residues beyond the end of the read and is filled in from the germline J gene. This chain connects TRBV7-2 to TRBJ1-2, with D possibly being TRBD1 (6 bases). Germline loops: CDR1 SGHTA, CDR2 FQGNSA. The V end was cut by 0 bases, the J end by 5 bases, with 13 bases between. The CDR3 runs 15 residues. The DNA read from the CDR3 is TGTGCCAGCAGCTTAGCCACAGGGTTGGGGTATGGC. Protein: CASSLATGLGYG. The entire CDR3 is CASSLATGLGYGYTF. The variable domain in full, with the rest retrieved from reference TRBV7-2 and TRBJ1-2, is GAGVSQSPSNKVTEKGKDVELRCDPISGHTALYWYRQSLGQGLEFLIYFQGNSAPDKSGLPSDRFSAERTGGSVSTLTIQRTQQEDSAVYLCASSLATGLGYGYTFGSGTRLTVV.

Remarks on this clone: The CDR3 end lies 3 residues beyond the end of the read and is filled in from the germline J gene. The sample contains more than one DNA sequence encoding this CDR3. This rearrangement joins TRBV6-1 to TRBJ1-3, with TRBD1 matching over 8 bases. The CDR3 contains 15 residues. V trimming: 2 bases; J trimming: 4 bases; junction bases outside the gene matches: 4. Germline-derived CDR1 and CDR2 are MNHNS and SASEGT. CDR3 bases read: TGTGCCAGCAGTGAAATCTGGACAGGGGGAAACACC. Translating it yields CASSEIWTGGNT. The CDR3 in its entirety is CASSEIWTGGNTIYF.

About this clone: The read terminates 3 residues ahead of where the CDR3 ends, so the germline J gene completes it. The chain combines TRBV7-2 with TRBJ2-3; possibly TRBD1 for D (6 bases). The CDR3 totals 13 residues. Germline V gene lookup returns CDR1 SGHTA and CDR2 FQGNSA. V lost 5 bases to trimming and J lost 3 bases, with 9 bases between them. The sequenced part of the CDR3 DNA is TGTGCCAGCAGCCCGCAGGGGACAGATACG. It translates to CASSPQGTDT. The whole CDR3 region reads CASSPQGTDTQYF.

On this clone itself: The CDR3 is cut off 3 residues early in the read; its end comes from the germline J gene. This chain links TRBV20-1 with TRBJ2-3, with 16 bases that match TRBD2. Germline V gene lookup returns CDR1 DFQATT and CDR2 SNEGSKA (reference sequence). The J segment lost 2 bases and the V segment lost 3 bases, leaving 5 bases of the junction unmatched. This CDR3 is 17 amino acids long. The covered CDR3 bases are TGCAGTGCTAGGGGGACTAGCGGGAGGGTGCCCACAGATACG. Amino acid sequence: CSARGTSGRVPTDT. The whole CDR3 region reads CSARGTSGRVPTDTQYF.

Of note for this clone: The missing CDR3 end, 3 residues past where the read stops, is filled in from the germline J gene. The chain combines TRBV5-5 with TRBJ2-2; unclear D gene. Deletions cut 4 bases from V and 1 base from J, with 8 bases between. This CDR3 comprises 14 residues. CDR1 is SGHKS and CDR2 is YYEKEE in the germline V gene (reference sequence). The CDR3 is CASSPKGNTGELFF. CDR3 DNA, as far as it was read: TGTGCCAGCAGCCCGAAGGGGAACACCGGGGAG. Full variable domain (remainder filled in from reference TRBV5-5 and TRBJ2-2): DAGVTQSPTHLIKTRGQQVTLRCSPISGHKSVSWYQQVLGQGPQFIFQYYEKEERGRGNFPDRFSARQFPNYSSELNVNALLLGDSALYLCASSPKGNTGELFFGEGSRLTVL.

Comments on this clone: The CDR3 goes on 3 residues after the read ends, and that part is filled in from the germline J gene. The chain is built from TRBV4-1 and TRBJ2-7; 10 positions agree with TRBD2. V shed 2 bases, J shed 6 bases, and the junction held 16 bases outside the gene matches. CDR1 and CDR2 from the germline V gene are MGHRA and YSYEKL. The CDR3 has 18 residues. The chain's CDR3 is CASSQTRLAGGGVGEQYF. The CDR3 DNA, read in part, is TGCGCCAGCAGCCAAACACGACTAGCGGGCGGAGGCGTCGGCGAG.

Points on this clone: The read terminates 3 residues before the CDR3 end, so the remaining end is supplied by the germline J gene. The chain joins TRBV12-3 or TRBV12-4 to TRBJ2-5; possible D gene TRBD2, 5 bases. The germline V and J ends were trimmed by 3 bases and 3 bases, with 8 bases remaining between them. This CDR3 region has 13 residues. CDR3 amino acids: CASSFRGKETQYF. The sequenced CDR3 bases are TGTGCCAGCAGTTTCCGGGGAAAAGAGACC.

CDR3 loop: CASRRFAGDGETQYF. The CDR3 bases that were read are TGTGCCAGCAGAAGGTTTGCGGGAGATGGGGAGACC. The V and J genes are TRBV6-2 or TRBV6-3 and TRBJ2-5, with 7 bases that match TRBD2. The CDR3 is cut off 3 residues early in the read; its end comes from the germline J gene. Germline assignment: CDR1 MNHEY and CDR2 SVGEGT. V was clipped by 6 bases and J by 5 bases; unmatched bases: 12. The CDR3 has 15 amino acids.

Comment on this clone: The read terminates 3 residues before the CDR3 end, so the remaining end is supplied by the germline J gene. The rearrangement uses TRBV12-3 or TRBV12-4 and TRBJ1-5; unclear D gene. CDR3 length equals 16 residues. The germline V and J ends were trimmed by 4 bases and 6 bases, with 19 bases remaining between them. CDR3 sequence reads: CASSSLDPQSGQPQHF. CDR3 bases read: TGTGCCAGCAGTTCACTGGACCCACAGAGCGGTCAGCCC.

To note about this clone: The CDR3 end falls 3 residues outside the read, so it is completed with the germline J gene. The chain combines TRBV15 with TRBJ2-5, with D tentatively TRBD2 (6 bases). This CDR3 has 15 amino acids. Germline values: CDR1 LNHNV, CDR2 YYDKDF (reference sequence). V was cut by 6 bases and J by 2 bases, with 16 bases left in between. This chain's CDR3 is CATRISSVEQETQYF. The CDR3 DNA, read in part, is TGTGCCACCAGGATATCTAGCGTGGAGCAAGAGACC.